This T cell receptor (beta chain) was identified in a study of OX40 agonist ivuxolimab in advanced cancers. Study-level information: Dosing consisted of intravenous ivuxolimab at 0.01 to 10 mg/kg every 2 weeks. Of the participants, under 50% had some prior anti-PD-1, anti-PD-L1 or anti-CTLA-4 therapy, which was allowed. One patient with hepatocellular carcinoma and two with cutaneous melanoma, three in all, had partial responses.

Profiling relied on immunoSEQ multiplex PCR, and the TCRdb table lists in-frame clones only, not all of them. Here the sample spans some 62,000 clones, 75% to 95% being singletons. The CDR3 runs 14 residues. In germline, CDR1 is SGHTS, CDR2 YDEGEE. V was trimmed by 5 bases and J by 8 bases, leaving 14 bases between them. The origin of this receptor is an adult with an advanced solid tumor such as melanoma, head and neck, liver or kidney cancer. V is TRBV5-8 and J is TRBJ1-6; TRBD1 is a possible D gene (5 bases). Here the sequenced sample was CD4+ or CD8+ T cells sorted from blood, taken in a trial of the OX40 agonist ivuxolimab. The CDR3 nucleotides read TGTGCCAGCAGTTTTTACAGGTTGCATTCACCCCTCCACTTT. Its protein product is CASSFYRLHSPLHF.